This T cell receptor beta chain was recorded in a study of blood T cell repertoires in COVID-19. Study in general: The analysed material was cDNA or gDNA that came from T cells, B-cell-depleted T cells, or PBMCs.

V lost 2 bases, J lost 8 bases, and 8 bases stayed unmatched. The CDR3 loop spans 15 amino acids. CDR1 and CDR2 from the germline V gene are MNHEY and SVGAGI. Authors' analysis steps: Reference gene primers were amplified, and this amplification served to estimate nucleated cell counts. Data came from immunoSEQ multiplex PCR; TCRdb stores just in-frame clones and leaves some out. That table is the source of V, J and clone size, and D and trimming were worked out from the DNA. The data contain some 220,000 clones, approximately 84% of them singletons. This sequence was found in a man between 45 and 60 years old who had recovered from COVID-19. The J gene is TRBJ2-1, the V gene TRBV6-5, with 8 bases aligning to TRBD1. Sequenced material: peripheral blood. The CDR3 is CASSYAGQGLYEQFF. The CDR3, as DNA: TGTGCCAGCAGTTACGCCGGACAGGGTCTTTATGAGCAGTTCTTC.